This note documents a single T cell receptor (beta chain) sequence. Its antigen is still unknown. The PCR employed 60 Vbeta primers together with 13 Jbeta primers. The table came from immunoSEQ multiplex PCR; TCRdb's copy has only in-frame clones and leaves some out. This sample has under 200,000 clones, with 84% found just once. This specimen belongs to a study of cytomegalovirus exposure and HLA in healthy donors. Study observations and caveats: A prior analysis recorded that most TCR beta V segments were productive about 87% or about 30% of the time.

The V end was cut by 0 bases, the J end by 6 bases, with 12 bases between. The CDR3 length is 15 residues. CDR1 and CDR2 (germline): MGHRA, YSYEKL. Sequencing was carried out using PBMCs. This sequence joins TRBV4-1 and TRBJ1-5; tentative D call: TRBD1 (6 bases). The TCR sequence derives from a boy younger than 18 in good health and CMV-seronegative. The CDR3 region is CASSQDGQISQPQHF. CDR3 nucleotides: TGCGCCAGCAGCCAAGATGGACAGATTAGTCAGCCCCAGCATTTT.